The T cell receptor (beta chain) under discussion was sequenced for a study of blood T cell repertoires in COVID-19. Participants were aged about 18 to 95 years, lived in 20 to 30 US areas, and enrolled virtually. Self-reported history from a screening survey and questionnaire set each donor's cohort. For recovered donors of Cohort 3, there were two negative PCRs, clearance, or symptom resolution. In the authors' workflow: Amplifying reference gene primers gave estimates of nucleated cell counts. TCRdb's copy holds only in-frame clones and misses some; the assay was immunoSEQ multiplex PCR. V and J calls and clone size come straight from that table; D and trimming were deduced from the DNA. This sample has around 290,000 clones, with roughly 89% found just once. This CDR3 spans 18 amino acids. The ends were cut back, 4 bases at V and 0 bases at J, with 19 bases in the middle. Germline V gene data show CDR1 as GTSNPN and CDR2 as SVGIG (reference sequence).

The sample consisted of PBMCs or T cells enriched from blood (not recorded which). The genes are TRBV30 and TRBJ1-6; weak D call: TRBD1 (6 bases). The clonotype comes from a woman in her thirties or forties who had recovered from COVID-19. DNA for the CDR3: TGTGCCTGGAAAGTCGGTGACAGGTCGAGCTCCTATAATTCACCCCTCCACTTT. This encodes CAWKVGDRSSSYNSPLHF.